This T cell receptor beta chain was recovered during a study of a mutant IDH1 vaccine in newly diagnosed glioma. Study summary: There were approximately 62% males and roughly 38% females among treated patients, whose mean age was about 40 years. Patients were pretreated with radiotherapy, temozolomide, or both, mostly both.

The method was immunoSEQ multiplex PCR; TCRdb's version includes in-frame clones alone and lacks a portion of them. Of tens of thousands of clones in the sample, 65% to 90% were seen once. Stated time point: baseline, week 1 (first vaccination visit). Treatment specified: pre-vaccination baseline after standard-of-care therapy. Germline V CDR1 and CDR2: MDHEN, SYDVKM. The trim removed 7 bases at V and 1 base at J, leaving 4 bases unmatched. CDR3 size: 14 residues. The sequence came from a man younger than 40 with glioma. The chain links TRBV28 to TRBJ1-1, with 9 nucleotides matching TRBD1. Sequencing was performed on PBMCs, taken from a glioma patient treated with radiotherapy, temozolomide or both. The CDR3 reads CASTLGQGNTEAFF. In nucleotides, the CDR3 is TGTGCCAGCACCTTGGGACAGGGGAACACTGAAGCTTTCTTT.